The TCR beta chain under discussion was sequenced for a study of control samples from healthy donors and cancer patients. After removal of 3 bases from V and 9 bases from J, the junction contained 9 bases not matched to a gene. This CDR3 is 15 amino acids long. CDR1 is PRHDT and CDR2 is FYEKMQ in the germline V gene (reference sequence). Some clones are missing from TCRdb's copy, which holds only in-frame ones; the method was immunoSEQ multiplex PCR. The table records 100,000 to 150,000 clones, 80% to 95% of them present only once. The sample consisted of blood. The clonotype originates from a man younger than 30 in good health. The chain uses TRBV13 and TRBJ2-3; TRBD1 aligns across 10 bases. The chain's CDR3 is CASSFSGTGDRTQYF. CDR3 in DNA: TGTGCCAGCAGCTTCTCCGGGACAGGGGACAGAACGCAGTATTTT. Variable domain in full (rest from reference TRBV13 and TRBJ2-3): AAGVIQSPRHLIKEKRETATLKCYPIPRHDTVYWYQQGPGQDPQFLISFYEKMQSDKGSIPDRFSAQQFSDYHSELNMSSLELGDSALYFCASSFSGTGDRTQYFGPGTRLTVL.